The entry below describes one TCR beta chain. What it recognizes is unknown. Across a few donor pairs, the naive, memory, effector memory and TEMRA subsets were sequenced without stimulation. The data were obtained in a study of siplizumab effects on memory and regulatory T cells. TCRdb's copy holds only in-frame clones and misses some; the assay was immunoSEQ multiplex PCR. Of roughly 64,000 clones listed, approximately 97% are singletons. Whole-study results and caveats: The naive T cell population seemed more diverse than memory cells and seemed a major contributor to the alloresponse. Siplizumab, the agent tested, significantly reduced alloreactive sequences traceable to unstimulated CD4+ memory cells.

Germline CDR1 and CDR2: LNHDA and SQIVND (reference sequence). V lost 3 bases, J lost 4 bases, and 5 bases stayed unmatched. The CDR3 consists of 14 residues. The chain couples TRBV19 to TRBJ2-7, with 8 bases matching TRBD1. The material sequenced was naive CD8+ T cells sorted from blood. The TCR sequence derives from a human donor in good health. This CDR3 is CASSMGGQGYEQYF. The CDR3 DNA reads TGTGCCAGTAGTATGGGTGGACAGGGTTACGAGCAGTACTTC.